This T cell receptor beta chain emerged from a study of CD8+ T cells in alopecia areata. About the study: Among treated patients, oral tofacitinib was administered at 5 to 10 mg twice daily. Affected scalp percentage gauged treated patients' severity.

Specified treatment: oral pan-JAK inhibitor, 5-10 mg twice daily. This clone came up a few times. Unmatched junction bases numbered 6, after V lost 10 bases and J lost 0 bases. The CDR3 is 14 amino acids. The germline CDR1 and CDR2 sequences are ENHRY and SYGVKD. cDNA serving as the sequencing template came from extracted, reverse transcribed RNA. Profiled with immunoSEQ multiplex PCR; TCRdb holds only in-frame clones, not every one. In the table there are some 200,000 clones, roughly 64% of which are singletons. The receptor comes from a human donor with alopecia areata. The sample in question was CD4+ T cells sorted from blood, obtained at week 24, from a patient treated with tofacitinib. The V call is TRBV10-3, the J call TRBJ2-3; 8 bases fit TRBD2. This CDR3 reads CATNTGGSTDTQYF. CDR3 DNA sequence: TGTGCCACCAATACGGGGGGGAGCACAGATACGCAGTATTTT.